These 15 T cell receptor beta chains share one sample of origin, sequenced in a study of shared clonotypes between healthy human individuals. Cells designated naive CD8 were CD45RO-negative and were positively selected for CCR7, with terminally differentiated effector memory CD45RA+ cells excluded. Measured with immunoSEQ multiplex PCR; TCRdb has only the in-frame clones, and not every one. In the table there are some 1,900,000 clones, about 95% of which are singletons. Material for sequencing was naive CD8+ T cells sorted from blood. These receptors were collected from a man younger than 30 in good health.

Notes on this clone: Other DNA sequences in this sample translate to the same CDR3. The rearrangement joins TRBV4-1 to TRBJ1-3; a possible D gene is TRBD1 (6 bases). CDR3 length: 15 amino acids. Germline V gene data show CDR1 as MGHRA and CDR2 as YSYEKL. The V end lost 3 bases, the J end lost 0 bases, and 9 bases lay between the germline ends. The CDR3 sequence is CASSQNRDSGNTIYF. In nucleotides, the CDR3 is TGCGCCAGCAGCCAGAACAGGGACTCTGGAAACACCATATATTTT.

The rearrangement uses TRBV13 and TRBJ2-2; TRBD1 matches 10 bases. The germline V gene has CDR1 PRHDT and CDR2 FYEKMQ (reference sequence). V lost 2 bases, J lost 5 bases, and 11 bases stayed unmatched. The CDR3 contains 18 residues. CDR3 DNA sequence: TGTGCCAGCAGCTTAATTTCCGGGACAGGGGACGCGACCGGGGAGCTGTTTTTT. Its translation: CASSLISGTGDATGELFF.

The chain recombines TRBV5-6 with TRBJ1-2; TRBD1 matches 8 bases. V was clipped by 3 bases and J by 7 bases; unmatched bases: 8. The CDR3 length is 14 residues. Germline loops: CDR1 SGHDT, CDR2 YYEEEE. The CDR3 DNA follows: TGTGCCAGCAGCTGGGACAGGCTTGACGGTGGCTACACCTTC. Translated: CASSWDRLDGGYTF. Full variable domain (remainder filled in from reference TRBV5-6 and TRBJ1-2): DAGVTQSPTHLIKTRGQQVTLRCSPKSGHDTVSWYQQALGQGPQFIFQYYEEEERQRGNFPDRFSGHQFPNYSSELNVNALLLGDSALYLCASSWDRLDGGYTFGSGTRLTVV.

V and J are TRBV25-1 and TRBJ1-1, with 9 bases that match TRBD1. V dropped 6 bases and J dropped 4; count of bases not matched to a gene: 0. CDR1 is MGHDK and CDR2 is SYGVNS in the germline V gene. This CDR3 has 12 residues. The CDR3: CASRTGGTEAFF. In DNA form, the CDR3 reads TGTGCCAGCAGGACAGGGGGCACTGAAGCTTTCTTT.

This clone was found once. V and J are TRBV30 and TRBJ2-1; D remains unclear. Germline loops: CDR1 GTSNPN, CDR2 SVGIG (reference sequence). Trimming cost V 4 bases and J 8 bases, with 21 bases left between them. The CDR3 runs 15 residues. The CDR3 protein is CAWTTLGMMVDEQFF. CDR3 sequence (DNA): TGTGCCTGGACCACCCTCGGTATGATGGTGGATGAGCAGTTCTTC.

The table lists this clone with a count of one. The V and J genes are TRBV18 and TRBJ2-7; the match to TRBD1 covers 8 bases. V dropped 3 bases and J dropped 0; count of bases not matched to a gene: 4. The V gene's germline CDR1 is KGHSH and CDR2 LQKENI. The CDR3 is made up of 15 amino acids. The CDR3 nucleotides read TGTGCCAGCTCACCTCCCGACAGGGGCTCCTACGAGCAGTACTTC. Its translation: CASSPPDRGSYEQYF.

The chain couples TRBV21-1 to TRBJ1-1; the listed D gene, TRBD1, was not tested against the DNA. TRBV21-1 is a listed pseudogene. There are 15 residues in the CDR3. CDR3 in amino acids: CASSAKDTVNTEAFF. The CDR3 bases are TGTGCCAGCAGTGCAAAGGACACAGTTAACACTGAAGCTTTCTTT.

The chain employs TRBV7-6 and TRBJ1-6; TRBD1 is a possible D gene (5 bases). Between the trimmed V and J ends, which lost 5 bases and 8 bases, there was a span of 13 bases. CDR1 and CDR2 from the germline V gene are SGHVS and FNYEAQ. The length of the CDR3 is 14 residues. CDR3: CASSPTMGDSPLHF. For the CDR3, the DNA is TGTGCCAGCAGCCCCACGATGGGGGATTCACCCCTCCACTTT.

CDR3 amino acids: CASSRGHRGAPYEQYF. The CDR3 bases are TGTGCCAGCAGCCGCGGCCACAGGGGAGCCCCCTACGAGCAGTACTTC. The chain combines TRBV5-5 with TRBJ2-7; 7 positions match TRBD1. Losses at the gene ends were 4 bases for V and 2 bases for J; bases not matched to a gene: 12. Looked up from germline, CDR1 is SGHKS and CDR2 is YYEKEE (reference sequence). The CDR3 runs 16 residues.

The chain has TRBV10-3 and TRBJ2-2; D gene unclear. CDR1 is ENHRY and CDR2 is SYGVKD in the germline V gene. Trimming cost V 5 bases and J 0 bases, with 10 bases left between them. This CDR3 is built from 15 residues. The CDR3 here is CAISIDLPNTGELFF. The CDR3 DNA is TGTGCCATCAGTATAGACCTACCGAACACCGGGGAGCTGTTTTTT.

With respect to this clone: This specimen includes other DNA sequences encoding the same CDR3. The chain joins TRBV13 to TRBJ2-7; 9 bases are a match to TRBD1. CDR1 PRHDT and CDR2 FYEKMQ come from the germline V gene (reference sequence). The CDR3 has 14 amino acids. With V trimmed by 5 bases and J by 1 base, 3 bases remained unmatched. Written as DNA, the CDR3 is TGTGCCAGCAGCCCCGGACAGGGGTCCTACGAGCAGTACTTC. Amino acid sequence: CASSPGQGSYEQYF.

A word on this clone: The identical CDR3 is also encoded by other nucleotide sequences in the sample. The rearrangement links TRBV10-2 to TRBJ2-3, with a possible D match to TRBD1 (5 bases). Germline V gene sequence: CDR1 WSHSY, CDR2 SAAADI. This CDR3 region has 16 residues. Trimming stripped 0 bases from V and 6 bases from J, with 16 bases between. In nucleotides, the CDR3 is TGCGCCAGCAGTGAGTCATGGGGCGGAGAAGCGGATACGCAGTATTTT. Translated, it gives CASSESWGGEADTQYF.

The chain uses TRBV11-2 and TRBJ1-2; 9 bases are a match to TRBD1. CDR1 is SGHAT and CDR2 is FQNNGV in the germline V gene. The CDR3 loop spans 14 amino acids. The V gene end was trimmed by 4 bases and the J gene end by 8 bases; junction bases not matched to a gene: 8. Here the CDR3 DNA reads TGTGCCAGCAGCTCACCCGGGACAGGGTGGGGCTACACCTTC. This gives the protein CASSSPGTGWGYTF.

This clone came up once. The chain recombines TRBV7-6 with TRBJ1-6, with D tentatively TRBD1 (6 bases). From germline, CDR1 is SGHVS and CDR2 FNYEAQ. V shed 2 bases and J shed 9 bases, with 17 bases lying between them. This CDR3 has 16 amino acids. CDR3 in DNA: TGTGCCAGCAGCTTATACCCTAGGGGGGCGGGTTCACCCCTCCACTTT. Translated, it gives CASSLYPRGAGSPLHF. The full variable domain, with the rest looked up from reference TRBV7-6 and TRBJ1-6, is GAGVSQSPRYKVTKRGQDVALRCDPISGHVSLYWYRQALGQGPEFLTYFNYEAQQDKSGLPNDRFSAERPEGSISTLTIQRTEQRDSAMYRCASSLYPRGAGSPLHFGNGTRLTVT.

This clone was found many times. The chain has TRBV28 and TRBJ1-4; a possible D gene is TRBD1 (5 bases). CDR3 length: 15 residues. In germline, CDR1 is MDHEN, CDR2 SYDVKM. With 0 bases removed from V and 4 bases from J, the gap between germline ends came to 9 bases. CDR3 in DNA: TGTGCCAGCAGTTTATGGGGGGGAAATAATGAAAAACTGTTTTTT. It yields the protein CASSLWGGNNEKLFF.